The present T cell receptor beta chain was sequenced within a study of blood T cell repertoires in COVID-19. This clone was found once. The same CDR3 arises from other DNA sequences in this sample as well. The assay was immunoSEQ multiplex PCR, and TCRdb's table has in-frame clones only and misses some. Among roughly 130,000 clones, 82% were seen once, and the ten largest hold 4.5%. Germline CDR1 and CDR2: MNHEY and SVGAGI. Trimming removed 8 bases from V and 4 bases from J; junction bases left unmatched: 1. The CDR3 has 12 amino acids. The genes are TRBV6-5 and TRBJ2-2, with TRBD2 identical over 7 bases. The TCR sequence derives from a woman aged 70-85 years with acute or convalescent COVID-19. The material sequenced was peripheral blood. CDR3 residues: CASGRATGELFF. The CDR3 bases are TGTGCCAGCGGGAGGGCCACCGGGGAGCTGTTTTTT.